This T cell receptor beta chain was retrieved from a study of cytomegalovirus exposure and HLA in healthy donors. Study outcomes and limitations: Later on, a genetic analysis was performed. It linked a missense variant in DCLRE1C with V- and J-gene trimming of TCR beta.

PCR employed 60 Vbeta and 13 Jbeta primers. Repertoires were generated with immunoSEQ multiplex PCR, while TCRdb's copy carries only in-frame clones and drops some. The table has 150,000 to 200,000 clones, about four fifths seen once. The CDR3 covers 12 residues. The germline V and J ends were trimmed by 5 bases and 8 bases, with 9 bases remaining between them. Germline V gene data show CDR1 as KGHSH and CDR2 as LQKENI. Note on this clone: Its antigen is currently unknown.

The chain couples TRBV18 to TRBJ2-2; no definite D call. Sequencing was carried out using PBMCs. This clonotype originated in a woman aged 40 to 50 in good health and CMV-seronegative. In DNA, the CDR3 is TGTGCCAGCTCAGCTTCGAGGGGGGAGCTGTTTTTT. Amino acids: CASSASRGELFF.